The rows below give T cell receptor beta chains drawn from one sample of a study of blood T cell repertoires in COVID-19. TCRdb's copy holds only in-frame clones and misses some; the assay was immunoSEQ multiplex PCR. The data contain around 99,000 clones, 85% to 90% of them singletons. Sequencing used peripheral blood. All receptors come from a human donor in a cohort sampled during active COVID-19. CDR3s include the opening cysteine and the closing phenylalanine or tryptophan. Size values are once, few and many counts, or a class for expanded clones, and some rows have none.

clone size: -; V gene: TRBV11-3; J gene: TRBJ2-3; CDR3 protein: CASSLIQRGEDTQYF
clone size: -; V gene: TRBV5-4; J gene: TRBJ1-1; CDR3 protein: CASSSGGGNTEAFF
clone size: -; V gene: TRBV24-1; J gene: TRBJ1-1; CDR3 protein: CATRRTPDDYEDTEAFF
clone size: -; V gene: TRBV6-5; J gene: TRBJ2-3; CDR3 protein: CASSYYMAGVRDTQYF
clone size: -; V gene: TRBV2; J gene: TRBJ2-3; CDR3 protein: CASSLAGGTDTQYF
clone size: -; V gene: TRBV6-5; J gene: TRBJ2-7; CDR3 protein: CASSSAGGVYEQYF
clone size: -; V gene: TRBV7-2; J gene: TRBJ1-1; CDR3 protein: CASSYPPGGTNTEAFF
clone size: -; V gene: TRBV28; J gene: TRBJ1-5; CDR3 protein: CASNSPTGGQPQHF
clone size: once; V gene: TRBV6-5; J gene: TRBJ2-7; CDR3 protein: CASSYGTDYYEQYF
clone size: -; V gene: TRBV6-6; J gene: TRBJ2-5; CDR3 protein: CASSFFTGTETQYF
clone size: -; V gene: TRBV6-2/TRBV6-3; J gene: TRBJ2-7; CDR3 protein: CASSRDSPIGEQYF
clone size: -; V gene: TRBV6-1; J gene: TRBJ2-7; CDR3 protein: CASSERAGGREYEQYF
clone size: few; V gene: TRBV11-2; J gene: TRBJ2-5; CDR3 protein: CASSRGTQETQYF
clone size: -; V gene: TRBV27; J gene: TRBJ2-5; CDR3 protein: CASGGGSTETQYF
clone size: -; V gene: TRBV28; J gene: TRBJ2-5; CDR3 protein: CATRNRGGWETQYF
clone size: -; V gene: TRBV11-3; J gene: TRBJ2-2; CDR3 protein: CASSLVASGTGELFF
clone size: -; V gene: TRBV27; J gene: TRBJ1-4; CDR3 protein: CASSWYRGEKLFF
clone size: -; V gene: TRBV5-1; J gene: TRBJ2-7; CDR3 protein: CASSLELSYEQYF
clone size: -; V gene: TRBV7-9; J gene: TRBJ1-3; CDR3 protein: CASSLGGQGFAGNTIYF
clone size: -; V gene: TRBV7-2; J gene: TRBJ2-4; CDR3 protein: CASSSTRGMLQYF
clone size: -; V gene: TRBV5-1; J gene: TRBJ2-5; CDR3 protein: CASSLGSSGRGETQYF
clone size: -; V gene: TRBV9; J gene: TRBJ2-1; CDR3 protein: CASSVWEGTGYNEQFF
clone size: few; V gene: TRBV7-9; J gene: TRBJ2-7; CDR3 protein: CASSLAGVVGYEQYF
clone size: -; V gene: TRBV4-2; J gene: TRBJ2-1; CDR3 protein: CASSQEWALASGSPSLYNEQFF
clone size: -; V gene: TRBV4-3; J gene: TRBJ2-1; CDR3 protein: CASSPGLAANNEQFF
clone size: once; V gene: TRBV11-2; J gene: TRBJ2-7; CDR3 protein: CASSFRGGSALSYEQYF
clone size: -; V gene: TRBV3-1/TRBV3-2; J gene: TRBJ2-7; CDR3 protein: CASSQWTSGTPYEQYF
clone size: -; V gene: TRBV9; J gene: TRBJ2-2; CDR3 protein: CASSASLGGTGELFF